Listed below are T cell receptor beta chains from one sample, sequenced in a study of blood T cell repertoires in COVID-19. Here immunoSEQ multiplex PCR was the method, and the copy in TCRdb shows in-frame clones only, minus some. The repertoire has 55,000 to 65,000 clones, approximately 90% of them found once; the top ten carry around 7.7%. Source material: peripheral blood. All receptors derive from a human donor with active COVID-19. The donor label of this sample is uncertain. Both conserved end residues are part of each CDR3. The D gene is left open where the match is weak. Clone size is stated in some rows and not others, as once, few, many or a class when expanded.

abundance	d_gene	j_gene	v_gene	CDR3aa	CDR3nt
once	TRBD1	TRBJ1-2	TRBV5-1	CASSLSTGGIDGYTF	TGCGCCAGCAGCCTCTCGACAGGGGGCATCGATGGCTACACCTTC
-	TRBD2	TRBJ2-2	TRBV10-2	CASRGDYRELFF	TGCGCCAGCAGAGGGGACTACCGGGAGCTGTTTTTT
-	-	TRBJ2-5	TRBV30	CAWSVSIRAQETQYF	TGTGCCTGGAGTGTATCAATCAGGGCCCAAGAGACCCAGTACTTC
-	-	TRBJ2-7	TRBV19	CASSINYEQYF	TGTGCCAGTAGTATTAACTACGAGCAGTACTTC
once	TRBD1	TRBJ1-2	TRBV3-1/TRBV3-2	CASSHGTGPYGYTF	TGTGCCAGCAGCCACGGGACAGGCCCCTATGGCTACACCTTC
few	-	TRBJ2-7	TRBV7-8	CASSFGRDTSYEQYF	TGTGCCAGCAGCTTTGGCCGGGACACCTCCTACGAGCAGTACTTC
-	TRBD2	TRBJ2-3	TRBV9	CASSVSGGQSDTQYF	TGTGCCAGCAGCGTGTCGGGGGGGCAATCAGATACGCAGTATTTT
-	-	TRBJ2-3	TRBV9	CASSPLGSITDTQYF	TGTGCCAGCAGTCCTTTGGGGAGTATCACAGATACGCAGTATTTT
-	-	TRBJ2-7	TRBV7-9	CASSSSRDTHEQYF	TGTGCCAGCAGCTCTTCCCGGGACACCCACGAGCAGTACTTC
-	-	TRBJ2-3	TRBV7-9	CASSQKDTQYF	TGTGCCAGCAGCCAGAAGGATACGCAGTATTTT
-	TRBD2	TRBJ2-3	TRBV12-3/TRBV12-4	CASFGGGIDTQYF	TGTGCCAGTTTCGGGGGAGGGATAGATACGCAGTATTTT
-	TRBD2	TRBJ2-7	TRBV19	CASSTNLAAGVYEQYF	TGTGCCAGTAGTACCAACCTAGCGGCGGGGGTCTACGAGCAGTACTTC
-	TRBD2	TRBJ2-1	TRBV9	CASSVVVSGTNEQFF	TGTGCCAGCAGCGTAGTGGTTAGCGGGACTAATGAGCAGTTCTTC
-	TRBD2	TRBJ2-1	TRBV5-1	CASRRLAGGYNEQFF	TGCGCCAGCAGAAGGTTAGCGGGGGGCTACAATGAGCAGTTCTTC
-	TRBD2	TRBJ2-1	TRBV14	CASSQLILAGDRNEQFF	TGTGCCAGCAGCCAGCTAATTCTAGCGGGGGACCGCAATGAGCAGTTCTTC
-	-	TRBJ2-7	TRBV19	CASSRGTYEQYF	TGTGCCAGTAGTCGAGGCACCTACGAGCAGTACTTC
-	TRBD1	TRBJ1-1	TRBV19	CASNDRGGHTEAFF	TGTGCCAGTAACGACAGGGGAGGTCACACTGAAGCTTTCTTT
-	-	TRBJ2-1	TRBV27	CASSSRRGNEQFF	TGTGCCAGCAGTTCGAGAAGAGGCAATGAGCAGTTCTTC
-	-	TRBJ1-6	TRBV4-3	CASSQWGGTYNSPLHF	TGCGCCAGCAGCCAATGGGGGGGAACCTATAATTCACCCCTCCACTTT
-	TRBD1	TRBJ1-2	TRBV7-2	CASSLETGPLNYGYTF	TGTGCCAGCAGCTTAGAGACAGGGCCTCTTAACTATGGCTACACCTTC
-	-	TRBJ2-1	TRBV18	CASSPLGGPYNEQFF	TGTGCCAGCTCACCACTTGGAGGCCCGTACAATGAGCAGTTCTTC
-	TRBD2	TRBJ2-2	TRBV30	CAWSVSAGGPTGELFF	TGTGCCTGGAGTGTCTCAGCGGGAGGACCGACCGGGGAGCTGTTTTTT
-	-	TRBJ2-2	TRBV5-1	CASSLETSNTGELFF	TGCGCCAGCAGCTTGGAGACTTCGAACACCGGGGAGCTGTTTTTT
-	-	TRBJ2-7	TRBV28	CASTPSGQGSSYEQYF	TGTGCCAGCACCCCATCGGGGCAGGGGTCTTCCTACGAGCAGTACTTC
-	TRBD1	TRBJ2-3	TRBV14	CASSQRTGRFTDTQYF	TGTGCCAGCAGCCAGAGGACAGGGCGATTCACAGATACGCAGTATTTT
-	TRBD2	TRBJ2-1	TRBV27	CASGIGTSGRNEQFF	TGTGCCAGCGGAATCGGGACTAGCGGGAGAAATGAGCAGTTCTTC
once	TRBD1	TRBJ2-2	TRBV7-3	CASSQTGGFGELFF	TGTGCCAGCAGTCAGACAGGGGGATTCGGGGAGCTGTTTTTT
-	-	TRBJ2-1	TRBV7-2	CASSLEGGQYNEQFF	TGTGCCAGCAGCTTAGAAGGAGGGCAGTACAATGAGCAGTTCTTC
-	TRBD2	TRBJ2-3	TRBV28	CASRDSGIGTDTQYF	TGTGCCAGCAGGGATAGCGGGATAGGCACAGATACGCAGTATTTT
-	TRBD2	TRBJ2-5	TRBV5-1	CASSISGGQETRYF	TGCGCCAGCAGCATCAGCGGGGGCCAAGAGACCCGGTACTTC
-	-	TRBJ2-2	TRBV15	CATSVTGAGELFF	TGTGCCACCAGCGTTACGGGGGCCGGGGAGCTGTTTTTT
-	TRBD2	TRBJ2-1	TRBV25-1	CASSEQTSGKYNEQFF	TGTGCCAGCAGTGAACAAACTAGCGGGAAATACAATGAGCAGTTCTTC
-	TRBD1	TRBJ2-7	TRBV5-5	CASSSRDRGTYEQYF	TGTGCCAGCAGCTCCCGGGACAGGGGGACCTACGAGCAGTACTTC
-	-	TRBJ1-1	TRBV6-2/TRBV6-3	CASSPGPMNTEAFF	TGTGCCAGCAGCCCCGGTCCCATGAACACTGAAGCTTTCTTT
-	-	TRBJ2-1	TRBV7-8	CASSRDSINEQFF	TGTGCCAGCAGCCGAGACTCCATCAATGAGCAGTTCTTC
-	TRBD1	TRBJ2-1	TRBV10-2	CASRPGTGTYNEQFF	TGCGCCAGCAGGCCCGGGACAGGGACCTACAATGAGCAGTTCTTC
-	TRBD1	TRBJ2-3	TRBV28	CASRGAGQGDADTQYF	TGTGCCAGCAGAGGTGCAGGACAGGGAGATGCAGATACGCAGTATTTT
-	-	TRBJ2-5	TRBV5-4	CASSLIPAGTQYF	TGTGCCAGCAGCTTGATACCCGCCGGGACCCAGTACTTC
-	TRBD2	TRBJ2-7	TRBV6-2/TRBV6-3	CASSPGTRTYEQYF	TGTGCCAGCAGTCCCGGGACTAGGACTTACGAGCAGTACTTC
-	TRBD2	TRBJ2-1	TRBV10-2	CASIRDERGADNEQFF	TGCGCCAGCATTAGGGATGAGCGGGGGGCCGACAATGAGCAGTTCTTC
-	-	TRBJ2-1	TRBV3-1/TRBV3-2	CASSQVSGIEQFF	TGTGCCAGCAGCCAAGTTTCCGGGATTGAGCAGTTCTTC
-	-	TRBJ2-1	TRBV13	CASSLGHRREGRNEQFF	TGTGCCAGCAGCTTAGGTCACCGGCGAGAGGGCCGAAATGAGCAGTTCTTC
-	-	TRBJ2-5	TRBV28	CASSPTRETQYF	TGTGCCAGCAGCCCGACTAGGGAGACCCAGTACTTC
-	TRBD2	TRBJ2-7	TRBV4-3	CASSQSPLAGGSYEQYF	TGCGCCAGCAGCCAATCCCCCCTAGCGGGGGGTTCCTACGAGCAGTACTTC
-	TRBD1	TRBJ1-4	TRBV7-2	CASSLQGATNEKLFF	TGTGCCAGCAGCTTACAGGGGGCGACTAATGAAAAACTGTTTTTT
-	TRBD2	TRBJ2-5	TRBV4-2	CASSQDSAGTSPQETQYF	TGTGCCAGCAGCCAAGATTCCGCCGGGACTAGCCCCCAAGAGACCCAGTACTTC
few	-	TRBJ1-5	TRBV7-2	CASSLYTGGNQPQHF	TGTGCCAGCAGCTTATATACAGGTGGGAATCAGCCCCAGCATTTT
-	TRBD1	TRBJ2-4	TRBV6-1	CASSEYRDSRNIQYF	TGTGCCAGCAGTGAATACCGGGACAGCCGAAACATTCAGTACTTC
-	-	TRBJ1-5	TRBV19	CASSTPGDSNQPQHF	TGTGCCAGTAGTACCCCCGGGGACTCCAATCAGCCCCAGCATTTT